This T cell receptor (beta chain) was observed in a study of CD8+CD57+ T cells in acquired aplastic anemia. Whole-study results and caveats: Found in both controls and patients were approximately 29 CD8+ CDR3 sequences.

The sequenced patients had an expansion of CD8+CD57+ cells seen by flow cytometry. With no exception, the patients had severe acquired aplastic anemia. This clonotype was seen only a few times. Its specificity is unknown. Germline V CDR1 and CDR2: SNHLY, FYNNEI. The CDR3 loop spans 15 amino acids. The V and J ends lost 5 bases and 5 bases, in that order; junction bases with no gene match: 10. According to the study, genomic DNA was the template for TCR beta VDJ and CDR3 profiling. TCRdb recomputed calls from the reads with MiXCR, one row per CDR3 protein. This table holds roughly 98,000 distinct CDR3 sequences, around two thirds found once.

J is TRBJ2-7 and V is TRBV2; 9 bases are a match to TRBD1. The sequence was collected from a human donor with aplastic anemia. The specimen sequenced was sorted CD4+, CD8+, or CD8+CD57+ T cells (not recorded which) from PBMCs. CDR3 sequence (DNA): TGTGCCAGCAGTAGATTAACAGGGGGCAGAGACGAGCAGTACTTC. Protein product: CASSRLTGGRDEQYF.